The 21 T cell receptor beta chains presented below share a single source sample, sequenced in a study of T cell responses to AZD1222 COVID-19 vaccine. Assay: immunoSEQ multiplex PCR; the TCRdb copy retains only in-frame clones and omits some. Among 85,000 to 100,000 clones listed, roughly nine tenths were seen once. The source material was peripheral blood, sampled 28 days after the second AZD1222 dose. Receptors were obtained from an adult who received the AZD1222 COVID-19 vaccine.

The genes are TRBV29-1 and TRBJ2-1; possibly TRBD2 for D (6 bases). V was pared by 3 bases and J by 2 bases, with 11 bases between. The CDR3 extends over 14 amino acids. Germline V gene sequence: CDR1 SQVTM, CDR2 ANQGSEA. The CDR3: CSVDFAGTYNEQFF. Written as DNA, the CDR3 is TGCAGCGTTGATTTTGCGGGAACCTACAATGAGCAGTTCTTC.

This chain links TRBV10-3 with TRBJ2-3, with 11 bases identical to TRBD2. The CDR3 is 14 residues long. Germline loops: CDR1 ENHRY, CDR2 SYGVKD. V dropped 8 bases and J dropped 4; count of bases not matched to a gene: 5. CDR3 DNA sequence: TGTGCCATCTTTAGCGGGAGGGTCCCAGATACGCAGTATTTT. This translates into CAIFSGRVPDTQYF.

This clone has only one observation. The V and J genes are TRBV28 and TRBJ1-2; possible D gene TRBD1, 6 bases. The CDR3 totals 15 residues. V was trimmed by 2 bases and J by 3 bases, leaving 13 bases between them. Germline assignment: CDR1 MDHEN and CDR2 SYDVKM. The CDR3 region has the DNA TGTGCCAGCAGTTTACACAGGGTTCGGGACTATGGCTACACCTTC. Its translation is CASSLHRVRDYGYTF.

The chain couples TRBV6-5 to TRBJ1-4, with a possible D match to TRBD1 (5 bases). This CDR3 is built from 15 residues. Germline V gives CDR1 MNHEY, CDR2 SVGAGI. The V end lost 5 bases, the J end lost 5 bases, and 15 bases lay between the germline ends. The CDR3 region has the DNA TGTGCCAGCAGTCTAATTAGGGGTGCAAATGAAAAACTGTTTTTT. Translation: CASSLIRGANEKLFF.

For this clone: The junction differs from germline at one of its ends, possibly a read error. CDR3 protein: CASSGWDTPLF. In DNA, the CDR3 is TGTGCCAGCAGTGGGTGGGACACCCCTCTCTTC. The rearrangement uses TRBV2 and TRBJ2-7; a possible D gene is TRBD1 (6 bases). Germline V lookup: CDR1 SNHLY, CDR2 FYNNEI. This CDR3 region has 11 residues. Full variable domain (outside the CDR3, taken from reference TRBV2 and TRBJ2-7): EPEVTQTPSHQVTQMGQEVILRCVPISNHLYFYWYRQILGQKVEFLVSFYNNEISEKSEIFDDQFSVERPDGSNFTLKIRSTKLEDSAMYFCASSGWDTPLFGPGTRLTVT.

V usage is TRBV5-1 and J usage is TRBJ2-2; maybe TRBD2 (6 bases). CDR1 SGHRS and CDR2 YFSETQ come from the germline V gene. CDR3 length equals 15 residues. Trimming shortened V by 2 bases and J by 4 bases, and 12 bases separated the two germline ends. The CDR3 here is CASSLGGTLTGELFF. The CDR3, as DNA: TGCGCCAGCAGCTTAGGCGGGACGCTCACCGGGGAGCTGTTTTTT.

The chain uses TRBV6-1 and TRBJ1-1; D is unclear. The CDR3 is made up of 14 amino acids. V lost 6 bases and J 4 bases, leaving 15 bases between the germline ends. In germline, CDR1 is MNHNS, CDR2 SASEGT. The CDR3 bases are TGTGCCAGCAGCTACGAGCTTCTTGTCACTGAAGCTTTCTTT. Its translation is CASSYELLVTEAFF.

CDR3 sequence: CASSRLATYEQYF. For the CDR3, the DNA is TGTGCCAGCAGTCGACTAGCGACCTACGAGCAGTACTTC. The chain joins TRBV28 to TRBJ2-7; 8 positions agree with TRBD2. Unmatched junction bases numbered 2, after V lost 5 bases and J lost 2 bases. This CDR3 contains 13 residues. In germline, CDR1 is MDHEN, CDR2 SYDVKM.

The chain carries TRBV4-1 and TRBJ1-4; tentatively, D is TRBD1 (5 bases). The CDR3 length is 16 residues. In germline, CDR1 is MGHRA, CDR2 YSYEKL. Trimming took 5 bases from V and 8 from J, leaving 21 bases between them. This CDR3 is CASSSNPRGLDEKLFF. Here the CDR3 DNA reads TGCGCCAGCAGCTCCAACCCGCGGGGACTGGACGAAAAACTGTTTTTT.

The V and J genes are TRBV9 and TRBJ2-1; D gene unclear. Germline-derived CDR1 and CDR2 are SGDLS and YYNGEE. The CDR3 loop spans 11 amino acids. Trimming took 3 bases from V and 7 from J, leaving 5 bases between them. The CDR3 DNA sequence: TGTGCCAGCAGCGAGGGTAATGAGCAGTTCTTC. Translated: CASSEGNEQFF.

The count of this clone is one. The CDR3 nucleotides are TGTGCCAGCAGACACCGGACAGTCAAAAATTCACCCCTCCACTTT. Translation: CASRHRTVKNSPLHF. This chain links TRBV3-1 (or the pseudogene TRBV3-2) with TRBJ1-6, with a tentative D call TRBD1 (6 bases). From germline, CDR1 is LGHDT and CDR2 YNNKEL (reference sequence). The length of the CDR3 is 15 residues. The ends were cut back, 6 bases at V and 7 bases at J, with 16 bases in the middle.

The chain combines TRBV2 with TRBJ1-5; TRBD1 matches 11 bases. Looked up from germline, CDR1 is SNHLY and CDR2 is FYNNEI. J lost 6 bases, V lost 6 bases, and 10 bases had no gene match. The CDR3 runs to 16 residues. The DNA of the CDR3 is TGTGCCAGCAGGGGGAGGACAGGGGGCGCGGGTCAGCCCCAGCATTTT. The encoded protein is CASRGRTGGAGQPQHF.

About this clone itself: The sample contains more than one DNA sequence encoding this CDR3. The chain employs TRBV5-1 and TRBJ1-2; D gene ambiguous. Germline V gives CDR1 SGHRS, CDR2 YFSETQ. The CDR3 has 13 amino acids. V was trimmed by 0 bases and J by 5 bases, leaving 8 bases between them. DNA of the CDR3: TGCGCCAGCAGCTTGGATTCGGGGTATGGCTACACCTTC. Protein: CASSLDSGYGYTF.

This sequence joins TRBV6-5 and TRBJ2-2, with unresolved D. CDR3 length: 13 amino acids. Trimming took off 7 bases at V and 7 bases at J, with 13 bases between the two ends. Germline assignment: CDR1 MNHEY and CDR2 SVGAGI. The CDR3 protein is CASTDKFRGELFF. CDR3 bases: TGTGCCAGCACCGACAAGTTCCGCGGGGAGCTGTTTTTT.

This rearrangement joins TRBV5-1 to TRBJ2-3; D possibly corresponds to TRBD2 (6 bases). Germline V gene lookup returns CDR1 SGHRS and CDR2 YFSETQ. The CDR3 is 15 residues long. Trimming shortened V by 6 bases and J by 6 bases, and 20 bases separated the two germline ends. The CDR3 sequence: CASNRVGGVQDTQYF. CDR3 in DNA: TGCGCCAGCAACCGAGTGGGGGGAGTTCAGGATACGCAGTATTTT.

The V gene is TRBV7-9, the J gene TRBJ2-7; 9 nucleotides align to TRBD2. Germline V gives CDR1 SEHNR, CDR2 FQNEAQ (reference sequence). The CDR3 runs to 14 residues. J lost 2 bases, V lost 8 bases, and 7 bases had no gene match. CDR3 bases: TGTGCCAGCGCTGCTCAGCGGGAGGCCTACGAGCAGTACTTC. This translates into CASAAQREAYEQYF. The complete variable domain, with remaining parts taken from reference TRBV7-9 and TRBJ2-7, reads DTGVSQNPRHKITKRGQNVTFRCDPISEHNRLYWYRQTLGQGPEFLTYFQNEAQLEKSRLLSDRFSAERPKGSFSTLEIQRTEQGDSAMYLCASAAQREAYEQYFGPGTRLTVT.

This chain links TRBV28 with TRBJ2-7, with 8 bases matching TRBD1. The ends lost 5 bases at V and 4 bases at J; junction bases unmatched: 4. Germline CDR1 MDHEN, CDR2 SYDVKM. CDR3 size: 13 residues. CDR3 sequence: CASSDRGAYEQYF. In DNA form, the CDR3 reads TGTGCCAGCAGTGACAGGGGAGCGTACGAGCAGTACTTC.

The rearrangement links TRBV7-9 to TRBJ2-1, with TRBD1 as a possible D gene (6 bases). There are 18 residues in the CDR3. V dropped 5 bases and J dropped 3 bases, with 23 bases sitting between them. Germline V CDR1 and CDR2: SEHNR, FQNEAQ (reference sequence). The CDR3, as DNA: TGTGCCAGCAGCCCGGCCAGGGGCAACGGGCTTCTCTACAATGAGCAGTTCTTC. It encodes CASSPARGNGLLYNEQFF.

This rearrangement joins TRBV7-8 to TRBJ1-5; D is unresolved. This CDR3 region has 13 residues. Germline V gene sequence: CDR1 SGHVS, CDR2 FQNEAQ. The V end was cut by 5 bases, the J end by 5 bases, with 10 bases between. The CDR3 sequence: CASSIDSDQPQHF. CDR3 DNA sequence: TGTGCCAGCAGCATTGATTCGGATCAGCCCCAGCATTTT.

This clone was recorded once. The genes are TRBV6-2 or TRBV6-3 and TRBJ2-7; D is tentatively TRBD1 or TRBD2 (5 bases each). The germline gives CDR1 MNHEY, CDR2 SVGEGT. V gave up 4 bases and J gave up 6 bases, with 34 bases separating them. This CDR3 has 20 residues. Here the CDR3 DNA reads TGTGCCAGCAGTTCGCCCTCCACACCCAAAACAGGTTTGACGGGATTCGAGCAGTACTTC. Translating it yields CASSSPSTPKTGLTGFEQYF.

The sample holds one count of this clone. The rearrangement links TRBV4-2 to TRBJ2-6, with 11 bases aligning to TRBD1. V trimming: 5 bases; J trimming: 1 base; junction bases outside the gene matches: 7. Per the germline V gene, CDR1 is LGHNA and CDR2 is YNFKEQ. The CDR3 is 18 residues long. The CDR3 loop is CASSLGQGASSGANVLTF. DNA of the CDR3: TGTGCCAGCAGCTTAGGACAGGGGGCTTCTTCTGGGGCCAACGTCCTGACTTTC.